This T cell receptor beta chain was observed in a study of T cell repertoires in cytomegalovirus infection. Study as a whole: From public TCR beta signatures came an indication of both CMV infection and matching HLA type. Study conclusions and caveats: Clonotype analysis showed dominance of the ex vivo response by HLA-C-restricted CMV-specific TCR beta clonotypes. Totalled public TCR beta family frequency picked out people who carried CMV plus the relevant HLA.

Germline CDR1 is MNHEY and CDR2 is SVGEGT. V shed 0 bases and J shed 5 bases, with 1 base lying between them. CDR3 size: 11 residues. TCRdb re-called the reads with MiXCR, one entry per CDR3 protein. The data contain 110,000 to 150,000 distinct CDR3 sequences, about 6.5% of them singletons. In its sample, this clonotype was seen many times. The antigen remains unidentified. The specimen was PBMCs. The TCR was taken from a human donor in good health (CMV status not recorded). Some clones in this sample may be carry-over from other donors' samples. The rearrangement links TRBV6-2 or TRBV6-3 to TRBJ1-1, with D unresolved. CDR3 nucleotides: TGTGCCAGCAGTTACTCAACTGAAGCTTTCTTT. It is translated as CASSYSTEAFF.